The T cell receptor beta chain described here comes from a study of monozygotic twins with inflammatory bowel disease (dated by TCRdb to about 2019). Some background on the complete study: A total of approximately 28 monozygotic twin pairs were included in the full study, comprising nine German pairs (four IBD-concordant, five IBD-discordant) and 19 IBD-discordant Danish pairs. Each individual had, on average, about 151 000 unique TCRalpha sequences and 181 000 unique TCRbeta sequences available for analysis. Within discordant pairs, disease-associated traits were sought mainly by comparing IBD patients with their genetically identical healthy co-twins. Here is what the overall study found, with its caveats: Compared with healthy twins, IBD patients shared fewer clonotypes with other individuals, and the difference was most pronounced in patients with signs of disease activity. No single strong signal or clonotype linked to IBD turned up in the results, so the idea that one exists was not supported. Because patients were on differing immunosuppressive treatments, the repertoires may have picked up extra background noise and inter-individual variability. Repertoire similarity did not differ between concordant and discordant twins, which could be due to limited statistical power. TCRbeta repertoire diversity, by inverse Simpson index, was decreased in IBD patients compared with their healthy co-twins. The analysis was unable to tell different T cell subtypes apart.

From each donor, an approximately 2.5 ml peripheral blood sample was collected into PAXgene tubes and kept at -80 degrees C. Total RNA was isolated from whole blood with the PAXgene blood miRNA kit on an automated QIAcube, without T cell sorting. Deep TCRalpha and TCRbeta repertoire profiling with unique molecular barcoding was performed on peripheral blood of monozygotic twin pairs concordant or discordant for inflammatory bowel disease. Smoking habits were recorded for all twin pairs, and individuals were classified as current, former or never smokers. Library generation was performed with 5' RACE. For each TCR library, roughly 3,600 ng of total RNA was used. For each sample, cDNA synthesis with SMARTScribe reverse transcriptase was split into eight separate reactions. Unique molecular identifiers containing a 6-nucleotide sample barcode were introduced through template switching during cDNA synthesis. TCRalpha and TCRbeta cDNA was amplified in two nested PCRs of 16 and 9 cycles, and bead purification was carried out after each PCR. Before amplification, the cDNA was both treated with uracil DNA-glycosylase and purified with the QIAquick PCR purification kit. The second PCR added Illumina TruSeq-compatible adapters along with sample-specific barcodes. TapeStation and Qubit were used to check library quality and concentration, and about 5.2 ng of each library went into the pool. Sequencing of pooled libraries was carried out on an Illumina HiSeq2500 single-index Rapid Run using 2 x 100 bp reads and custom sequencing primers. In the authors' own workflow: MiGEC version 1.2.6 was used for UMI-based consensus assembly, which corrected PCR and sequencing errors. MiXCR version 2.1.1 handled V(D)J alignment, clonotype assembly and CDR3 extraction. Gene usage, clonotype sharing and MAIT/NKT TCR abundance were normalised by analysing the top 1000, 10 000 and 20 000 clonotypes per sample. After downsampling to 27 000 UMIs, diversity was calculated as the inverse Simpson index using the vegan R package. Paired Mann-Whitney U tests were applied to discordant twin pairs, and Benjamini-Hochberg correction was used for multiple testing. Following TCRdb reprocessing, every CDR3 protein sequence forms one entry, and DNA is not provided. Clone size and V and J calls follow TCRdb, not the original study. Per the sample table, the count is approximately 140,000 distinct CDR3 sequences. The leading ten clones occupy less than 2.5% of the sample.

Notes on this clonotype: Its recognized antigen is unknown.

The germline V gene gives CDR1 as LGHNA and CDR2 as YNFKEQ. Its CDR3 holds 18 amino acids, cysteine through phenylalanine. DNA was not recorded. Recombination linked TRBV4-2 to TRBJ2-6; TCRdb returns TRBD1, unconfirmable since there is no DNA. The source material was blood. The TCR comes from a human donor with ulcerative colitis or Crohn's disease, or a healthy co-twin of an affected twin (not recorded which). For the CDR3, the sequence is CASSQVGTDATGANVLTF.